This passage covers 8 T cell receptor beta chains from one sample sequenced in a study of PD-1 blockade in classical Hodgkin lymphoma. Time point in this sample: cycle 4 day 1 (C4D1), after less than 7 weeks of nivolumab. Every one of the patients relapsed after autologous stem cell transplantation (brentuximab vedotin exposure was variable). Clones were sequenced by immunoSEQ multiplex PCR, and TCRdb holds only the in-frame ones, with some missing. The sample carries 100,000 to 120,000 clones, around nine tenths recorded once. The material sequenced was peripheral blood mononuclear cells (PBMCs), taken before the fourth cycle of nivolumab. These receptors all come from a human donor with classical Hodgkin lymphoma.

V usage is TRBV7-2 and J usage is TRBJ2-5; 12 positions agree with TRBD1. This CDR3 contains 15 residues. Germline V gene sequence: CDR1 SGHTA, CDR2 FQGNSA. With V trimmed by 5 bases and J by 5 bases, 6 bases remained unmatched. The CDR3 DNA reads TGTGCCAGCAGCACGGGACAGGGGGCGCGGGAGACCCAGTACTTC. Residues: CASSTGQGARETQYF.

In nucleotides, the CDR3 is TGTGCCAGCAGGCCGGACGGACACACTGAAGCTTTCTTT. Residues: CASRPDGHTEAFF. The chain combines TRBV28 with TRBJ1-1, with unresolved D. CDR1 and CDR2 from the germline V gene are MDHEN and SYDVKM. This CDR3 is built from 13 residues. The V end lost 6 bases, the J end lost 3 bases, and 11 bases lay between the germline ends. The full variable domain, in which reference TRBV28 and TRBJ1-1 provide the parts outside the CDR3, is DVKVTQSSRYLVKRTGEKVFLECVQDMDHENMFWYRQDPGLGLRLIYFSYDVKMKEKGDIPEGYSVSREKKERFSLILESASTNQTSMYLCASRPDGHTEAFFGQGTRLTVV.

The CDR3 reads CASSQDEHNEQFF. The CDR3 coding sequence is TGCGCCAGCAGCCAAGATGAGCACAATGAGCAGTTCTTC. The chain couples TRBV4-3 to TRBJ2-1, with D unclear. The V and J ends lost 0 bases and 5 bases respectively, with 5 bases between them. Germline V gives CDR1 LGHNA, CDR2 YSLEER. The length of the CDR3 is 13 residues.

This chain uses TRBV19 with TRBJ2-2; a possible D gene is TRBD2 (5 bases). Germline loops: CDR1 LNHDA, CDR2 SQIVND (reference sequence). CDR3 length equals 16 residues. V lost 2 bases to trimming and J lost 0 bases, with 10 bases between them. Written as DNA, the CDR3 is TGTGCCAGTAGTATATGGCGGGCAGCGAACACCGGGGAGCTGTTTTTT. It translates to CASSIWRAANTGELFF.

The rearrangement uses TRBV6-6 and TRBJ1-5; no clear D gene. The germline CDR1 and CDR2 sequences are MNHNY and SVGAGI (reference sequence). This CDR3 is 15 amino acids long. Trimming removed 5 bases from V and 0 bases from J, with 11 bases in between. The CDR3 spells CASSKDTYSNQPQHF. CDR3 DNA sequence: TGTGCCAGCAGTAAAGACACCTATAGCAATCAGCCCCAGCATTTT.

The V gene is TRBV6-1, the J gene TRBJ2-3; 11 positions agree with TRBD2. Looked up from germline, CDR1 is MNHNS and CDR2 is SASEGT. The J segment lost 4 bases and the V segment lost 2 bases, leaving 5 bases of the junction unmatched. This CDR3 spans 16 amino acids. CDR3 nucleotide sequence: TGTGCCAGCAGTGAAACTAGCGGGAGTTCTGCAGATACGCAGTATTTT. Encoded protein: CASSETSGSSADTQYF.

The genes are TRBV5-1 and TRBJ1-2, with D maybe TRBD1 (5 bases). The V and J ends lost 0 bases and 3 bases respectively, with 9 bases between them. The CDR3 runs 14 residues. The V gene's germline CDR1 is SGHRS and CDR2 YFSETQ. The CDR3 loop reads CASSLDAGDYGYTF. In DNA, the CDR3 is TGCGCCAGCAGCTTGGACGCGGGGGACTATGGCTACACCTTC.

The chain employs TRBV2 and TRBJ2-7, with 11 bases aligning to TRBD2. V was pared by 6 bases and J by 2 bases, with 3 bases of the junction left unmatched. Germline CDR1 SNHLY, CDR2 FYNNEI. The CDR3 consists of 14 residues. This CDR3 is CASRGLAGTYEQYF. CDR3 coding DNA: TGTGCCAGCAGAGGACTAGCGGGCACCTACGAGCAGTACTTC.